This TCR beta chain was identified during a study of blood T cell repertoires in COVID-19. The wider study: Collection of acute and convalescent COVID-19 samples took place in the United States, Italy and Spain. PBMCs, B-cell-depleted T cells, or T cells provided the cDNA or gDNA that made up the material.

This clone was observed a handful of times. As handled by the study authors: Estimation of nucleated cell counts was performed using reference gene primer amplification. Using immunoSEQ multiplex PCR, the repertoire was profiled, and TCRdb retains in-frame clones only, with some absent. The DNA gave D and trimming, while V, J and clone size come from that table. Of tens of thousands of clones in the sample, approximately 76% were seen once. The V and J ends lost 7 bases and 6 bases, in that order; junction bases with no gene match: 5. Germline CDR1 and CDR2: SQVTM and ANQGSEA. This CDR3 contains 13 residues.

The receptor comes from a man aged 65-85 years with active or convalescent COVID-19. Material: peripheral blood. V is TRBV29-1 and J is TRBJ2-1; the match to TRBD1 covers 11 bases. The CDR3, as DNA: TGCAGCGGGGGACAGGGGGTTGTCAATGAGCAGTTCTTC. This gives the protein CSGGQGVVNEQFF.